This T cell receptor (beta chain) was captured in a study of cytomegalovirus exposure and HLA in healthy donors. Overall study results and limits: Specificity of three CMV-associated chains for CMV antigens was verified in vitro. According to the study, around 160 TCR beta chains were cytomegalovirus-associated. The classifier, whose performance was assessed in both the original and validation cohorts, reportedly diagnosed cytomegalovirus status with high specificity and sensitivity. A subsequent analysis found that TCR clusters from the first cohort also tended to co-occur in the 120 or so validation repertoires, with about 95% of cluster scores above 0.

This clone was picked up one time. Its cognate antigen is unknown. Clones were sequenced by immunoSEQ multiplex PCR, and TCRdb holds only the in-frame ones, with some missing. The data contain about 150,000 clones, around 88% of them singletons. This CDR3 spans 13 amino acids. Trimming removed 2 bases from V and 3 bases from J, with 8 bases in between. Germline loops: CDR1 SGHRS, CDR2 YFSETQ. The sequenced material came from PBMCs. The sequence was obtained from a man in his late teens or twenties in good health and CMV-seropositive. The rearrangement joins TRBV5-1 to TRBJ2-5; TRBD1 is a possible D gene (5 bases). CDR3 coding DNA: TGCGCCAGCAGCTTACAGGTTGAAGAGACCCAGTACTTC. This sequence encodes CASSLQVEETQYF. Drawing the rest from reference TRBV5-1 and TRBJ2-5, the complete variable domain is KAGVTQTPRYLIKTRGQQVTLSCSPISGHRSVSWYQQTPGQGLQFLFEYFSETQRNKGNFPGRFSGRQFSNSRSEMNVSTLELGDSALYLCASSLQVEETQYFGPGTRLLVL.